Listed below are T cell receptor beta chains from one sample, sequenced in a study of human T cells and chemical hapten exposure. TCRdb processed the RACE reads anew with MiXCR; each CDR3 protein has one entry. Of about 30,000 distinct CDR3 sequences detected, around 5.5% appear once; the ten largest clones hold over 10%. Input material: whole blood. The receptors come from a human donor in good health. Some clones in this sample may be carry-over from other donors' samples. Both conserved end residues are part of each CDR3. The order of the fields is J gene, V gene, clone size, D gene, CDR3 protein, CDR3 DNA. A D gene is named only where the DNA matches it firmly. Part of the rows lack a size; the others show once, few, many or a class for expanded clones.

J: TRBJ1-1; V: TRBV7-6; size: many; D: TRBD1; CDR3: CASSPGTGGREAFF; DNA: TGTGCCAGCAGCCCCGGGACAGGGGGCAGGGAAGCTTTCTTT
J: TRBJ1-3; V: TRBV6-6; size: NA; D: TRBD1; CDR3: CASSYSRTGNSGNTIYF; DNA: TGTGCCAGCAGTTACTCCCGGACAGGGAACTCTGGAAACACCATATATTTT
J: TRBJ1-1; V: TRBV7-2; size: many; D: NA; CDR3: CASSWDGGRAFF; DNA: TGTGCCAGCAGCTGGGACGGGGGGCGAGCTTTCTTT
J: TRBJ1-1; V: TRBV29-1; size: many; D: NA; CDR3: CSVSMNTEAFF; DNA: TGCAGCGTTTCAATGAACACTGAAGCTTTCTTT
J: TRBJ1-1; V: TRBV6-2/TRBV6-3; size: many; D: NA; CDR3: CASGTGLNTEAFF; DNA: TGTGCCAGCGGGACGGGATTGAACACTGAAGCTTTCTTT
J: TRBJ2-3; V: TRBV12-3/TRBV12-4; size: many; D: TRBD2; CDR3: CASSKTSGTDTQYF; DNA: TGTGCCAGCAGCAAAACTAGCGGCACAGATACGCAGTATTTT
J: TRBJ1-4; V: TRBV4-3; size: NA; D: TRBD1; CDR3: CASSTRGRGHEKLFF; DNA: TGCGCCAGCAGCACGAGGGGGAGGGGGCACGAAAAACTGTTTTTT
J: TRBJ1-5; V: TRBV6-5; size: NA; D: NA; CDR3: CATRGRGANSNQPQHF; DNA: TGTGCCACTCGGGGGAGAGGGGCGAATAGCAATCAGCCCCAGCATTTT
J: TRBJ2-7; V: TRBV24-1; size: many; D: NA; CDR3: CAPSFGPYEQYF; DNA: TGTGCCCCCTCTTTCGGACCCTACGAGCAGTACTTC
J: TRBJ1-1; V: TRBV12-5; size: NA; D: NA; CDR3: CASGSRNTEAFF; DNA: TGTGCTAGTGGTTCCAGGAACACTGAAGCTTTCTTT
J: TRBJ1-1; V: TRBV5-1; size: many; D: NA; CDR3: CASSSAGLNTEAFF; DNA: TGCGCCAGCAGCTCGGCAGGGCTGAACACTGAAGCTTTCTTT
J: TRBJ1-1; V: TRBV10-3; size: few; D: TRBD1; CDR3: CAISESRDRGKAFF; DNA: TGTGCCATCAGTGAGTCCCGGGACAGGGGTAAAGCTTTCTTT
J: TRBJ2-1; V: TRBV2; size: many; D: TRBD2; CDR3: CASKAGGPGQFF; DNA: TGTGCCAGCAAGGCGGGGGGGCCGGGGCAGTTCTTC
J: TRBJ1-1; V: TRBV3-1; size: many; D: NA; CDR3: CASSQDTGTTGAFF; DNA: TGTGCCAGCAGCCAAGACACAGGTACAACCGGAGCTTTCTTT
J: TRBJ1-2; V: TRBV4-3; size: many; D: NA; CDR3: CASSQDSRNYGYTF; DNA: TGCGCCAGCAGCCAAGACTCCAGAAACTATGGCTACACCTTC
J: TRBJ2-1; V: TRBV28; size: many; D: TRBD2; CDR3: CASSFGGARVNEQFF; DNA: TGTGCCAGCAGTTTCGGGGGGGCTAGGGTCAATGAGCAGTTCTTC
J: TRBJ2-7; V: TRBV2; size: few; D: NA; CDR3: CASSEVLGSYEQYF; DNA: TGTGCCAGCAGTGAAGTTCTCGGCAGCTACGAGCAGTACTTC
J: TRBJ2-1; V: TRBV10-3; size: NA; D: TRBD2; CDR3: CAISKTSGGYNEQFF; DNA: TGTGCCATCAGTAAAACTAGCGGGGGATATAATGAGCAGTTCTTC
J: TRBJ1-2; V: TRBV6-5; size: many; D: NA; CDR3: CASSPQGRGGYTF; DNA: TGTGCCAGCAGTCCACAGGGAAGAGGCGGCTACACCTTC
J: TRBJ2-1; V: TRBV29-1; size: many; D: TRBD1; CDR3: CSGEDRGSYNEQFF; DNA: TGCAGCGGAGAGGACAGGGGCTCCTACAATGAGCAGTTCTTC
J: TRBJ1-1; V: TRBV12-3/TRBV12-4; size: many; D: NA; CDR3: CASSLASRGTEAFF; DNA: TGTGCCAGCAGTTTAGCAAGCAGGGGCACTGAAGCTTTCTTT
J: TRBJ1-1; V: TRBV3-1; size: NA; D: NA; CDR3: CASSSYNPRGTEAFF; DNA: TGTGCCAGCAGCTCTTATAACCCCAGAGGCACTGAAGCTTTCTTT
J: TRBJ1-6; V: TRBV7-2; size: few; D: NA; CDR3: CASSLGRIGGNSPLHF; DNA: TGTGCCAGCAGCTTAGGGAGGATCGGAGGGAATTCACCCCTCCACTTT
J: TRBJ1-2; V: TRBV10-2; size: NA; D: NA; CDR3: CASSELNKAYGYTF; DNA: TGCGCCAGCAGTGAATTGAACAAAGCATATGGCTACACCTTC
J: TRBJ2-3; V: TRBV7-2; size: many; D: NA; CDR3: CASRSTGLQYF; DNA: TGTGCCAGCAGGTCTACCGGACTCCAGTATTTT
J: TRBJ2-5; V: TRBV7-2; size: many; D: NA; CDR3: CASSFLPETQYF; DNA: TGTGCCAGCAGCTTTTTACCCGAGACCCAGTACTTC